The source of this T cell receptor beta chain is a study of technical replicates of blood from a handful of donors. The CDR3 has 15 amino acids. The V gene lost 6 bases and the J gene lost 4 bases, with 13 bases spanning the gap. Germline V gives CDR1 SGHTA, CDR2 FQGNSA. Assay used: immunoSEQ multiplex PCR; TCRdb lists only in-frame clones, some missing. The data contain 55,000 to 75,000 clones, roughly 91% of them singletons. The receptor was derived from a human donor in good health. Some clones in this sample may be carry-over from other donors' samples. Sequences were obtained from PBMCs. J is TRBJ1-6 and V is TRBV7-2; D gene uncertain. The CDR3 region is CASSPEGAYNSPLHF. The CDR3, as DNA: TGTGCCAGCAGTCCCGAGGGCGCTTATAATTCACCCCTCCACTTT. The variable domain in full, with the rest retrieved from reference TRBV7-2 and TRBJ1-6, is GAGVSQSPSNKVTEKGKDVELRCDPISGHTALYWYRQSLGQGLEFLIYFQGNSAPDKSGLPSDRFSAERTGGSVSTLTIQRTQQEDSAVYLCASSPEGAYNSPLHFGNGTRLTVT.